This section outlines one TCR beta chain sequence together with its context. CDR3 length equals 15 residues. The V gene's germline CDR1 is SGHAT and CDR2 FQNNGV. Trimming cost V 5 bases and J 3 bases; bases outside gene matches: 3. The data stem from a study of T cell responses to AZD1222 COVID-19 vaccine. Only in-frame clones appear in the TCRdb table, and some are missing; sequencing was by immunoSEQ multiplex PCR. This sample has just over 60,000 clones, with approximately 83% found just once. The TCR sequence derives from an adult in good health. The chain joins TRBV11-2 to TRBJ1-5; 11 nucleotides match TRBD1. The specimen was peripheral blood, collected on day 0 of AZD1222 vaccination. The chain's CDR3 is CASSPGQGDNQPQHF. CDR3 nucleotides: TGTGCCAGCAGCCCGGGACAGGGGGACAATCAGCCCCAGCATTTT.